This T cell receptor beta chain originates from a study of blood T cell repertoires in COVID-19. Study-level background: Collection of acute and convalescent COVID-19 samples took place in the United States, Italy and Spain. PBMCs, B-cell-depleted T cells, or T cells were the source of the cDNA or gDNA that made up the material.

Authors' methods: Amplified reference gene primers provided the basis for estimating nucleated cell counts. This table comes from immunoSEQ multiplex PCR, and its TCRdb copy is limited to in-frame clones, with some not included. That table furnishes V, J and clone size, whereas the DNA furnished D and trimming. Of fewer than 50,000 clones listed, approximately 80% were seen once; the top ten hold 19%. The CDR3 contains 17 residues. Germline values: CDR1 LNHDA, CDR2 SQIVND (reference sequence). V shed 7 bases and J 0 bases; nucleotides not matched to a gene: 12. Sequencing was carried out using peripheral blood. The J gene is TRBJ1-3, the V gene TRBV19; 7 nucleotides align to TRBD1. The receptor was derived from a man in his 70s with acute or convalescent COVID-19. The CDR3 protein is CASISTGPINSGNTIYF. CDR3 bases: TGTGCCAGTATCTCGACAGGGCCCATAAACTCTGGAAACACCATATATTTT.